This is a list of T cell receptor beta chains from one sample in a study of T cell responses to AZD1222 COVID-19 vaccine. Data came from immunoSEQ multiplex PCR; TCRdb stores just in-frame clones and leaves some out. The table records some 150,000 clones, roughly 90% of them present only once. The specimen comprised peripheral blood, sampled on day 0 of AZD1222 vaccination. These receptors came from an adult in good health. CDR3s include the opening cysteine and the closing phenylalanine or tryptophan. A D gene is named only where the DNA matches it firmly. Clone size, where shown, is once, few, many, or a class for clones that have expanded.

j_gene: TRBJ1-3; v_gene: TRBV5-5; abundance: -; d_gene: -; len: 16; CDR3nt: TGTGCCAGCAGCTCCCCGTCGCAAAGCTCTGGAAACACCATATATTTT; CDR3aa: CASSSPSQSSGNTIYF
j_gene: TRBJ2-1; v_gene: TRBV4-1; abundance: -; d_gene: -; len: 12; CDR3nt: TGCGCCAGCAGCCAACTAGCGCATGAGCAGTTCTTC; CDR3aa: CASSQLAHEQFF
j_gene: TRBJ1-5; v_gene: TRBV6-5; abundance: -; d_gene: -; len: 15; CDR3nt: TGTGCCAGCAGTCCTCGAGGGATTTTAAATCAGCCCCAGCATTTT; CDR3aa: CASSPRGILNQPQHF
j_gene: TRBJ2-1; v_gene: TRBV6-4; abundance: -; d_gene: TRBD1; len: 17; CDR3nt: TGTGCCAGCAGTGATAACGCCGGGACAGGGAACTACAATGAGCAGTTCTTC; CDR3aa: CASSDNAGTGNYNEQFF
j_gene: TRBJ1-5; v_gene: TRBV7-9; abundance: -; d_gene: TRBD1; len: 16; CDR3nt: TGTGCCAGCAGCTCAATACAGGGGGCGAGCAATCAGCCCCAGCATTTT; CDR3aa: CASSSIQGASNQPQHF
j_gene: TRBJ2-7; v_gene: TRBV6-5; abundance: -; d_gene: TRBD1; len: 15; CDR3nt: TGTGCCAGCAGCCCCCGGACAGGGTATTCCTACGAGCAGTACTTC; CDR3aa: CASSPRTGYSYEQYF
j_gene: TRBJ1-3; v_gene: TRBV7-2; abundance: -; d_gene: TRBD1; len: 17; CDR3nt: TGTGCCAGCAGCTTAGTTACAGGGGGCCTATCTGGAAACACCATATATTTT; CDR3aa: CASSLVTGGLSGNTIYF
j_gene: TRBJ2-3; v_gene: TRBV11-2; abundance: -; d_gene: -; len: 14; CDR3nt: TGTGCCAGCAGCTTAGATGGTACTGGAGATACGCAGTATTTT; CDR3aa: CASSLDGTGDTQYF
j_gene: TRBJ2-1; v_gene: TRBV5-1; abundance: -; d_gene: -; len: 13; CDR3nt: TGCGCCAGCAGCTTCGGAACCTACAATGAGCAGTTCTTC; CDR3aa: CASSFGTYNEQFF
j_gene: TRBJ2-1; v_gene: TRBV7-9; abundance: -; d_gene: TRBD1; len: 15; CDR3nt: TGTGCCAGCAGCTTAGCGAGGGGGCAGGTCAATGAGCAGTTCTTC; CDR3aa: CASSLARGQVNEQFF
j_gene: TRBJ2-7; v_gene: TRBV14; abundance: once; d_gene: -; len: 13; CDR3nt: TGTGCCAGCAGCCGAGACGGGGTCGGCGAGCAGTACTTC; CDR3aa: CASSRDGVGEQYF
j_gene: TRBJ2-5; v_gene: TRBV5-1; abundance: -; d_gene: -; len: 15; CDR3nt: TGCGCCAGCAGCCCATGGGGACTGAACCAAGAGACCCAGTACTTC; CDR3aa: CASSPWGLNQETQYF